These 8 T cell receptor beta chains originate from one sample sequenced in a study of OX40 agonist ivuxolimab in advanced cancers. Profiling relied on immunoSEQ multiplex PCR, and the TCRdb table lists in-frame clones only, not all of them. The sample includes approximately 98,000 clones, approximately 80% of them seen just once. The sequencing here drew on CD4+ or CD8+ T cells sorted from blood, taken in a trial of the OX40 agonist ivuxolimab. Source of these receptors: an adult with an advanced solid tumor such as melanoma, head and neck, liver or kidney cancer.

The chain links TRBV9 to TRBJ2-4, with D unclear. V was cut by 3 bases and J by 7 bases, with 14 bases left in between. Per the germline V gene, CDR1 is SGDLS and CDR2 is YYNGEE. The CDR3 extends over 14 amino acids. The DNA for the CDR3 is TGTGCCAGCAGCGCAAGGATCCAAGGGAACATTCAGTACTTC. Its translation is CASSARIQGNIQYF.

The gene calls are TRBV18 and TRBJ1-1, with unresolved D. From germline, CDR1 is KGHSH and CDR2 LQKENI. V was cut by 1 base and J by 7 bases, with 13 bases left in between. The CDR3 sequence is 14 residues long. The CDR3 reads CASSPLRGTVEAFF. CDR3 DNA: TGTGCCAGCTCACCACTCCGTGGAACCGTTGAAGCTTTCTTT.

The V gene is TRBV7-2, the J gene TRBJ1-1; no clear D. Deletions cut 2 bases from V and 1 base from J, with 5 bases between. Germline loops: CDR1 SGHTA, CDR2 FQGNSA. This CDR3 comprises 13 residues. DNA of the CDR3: TGTGCCAGCAGCTTACGGGGGAACACTGAAGCTTTCTTT. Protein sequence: CASSLRGNTEAFF.

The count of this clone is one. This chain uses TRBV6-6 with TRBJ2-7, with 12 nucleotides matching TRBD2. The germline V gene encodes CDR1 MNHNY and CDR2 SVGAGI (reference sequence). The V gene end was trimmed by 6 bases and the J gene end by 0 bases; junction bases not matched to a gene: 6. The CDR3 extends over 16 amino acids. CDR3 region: CASRRTSGDSSYEQYF. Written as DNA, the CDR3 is TGTGCCAGCAGACGGACTAGCGGGGATAGCTCCTACGAGCAGTACTTC.

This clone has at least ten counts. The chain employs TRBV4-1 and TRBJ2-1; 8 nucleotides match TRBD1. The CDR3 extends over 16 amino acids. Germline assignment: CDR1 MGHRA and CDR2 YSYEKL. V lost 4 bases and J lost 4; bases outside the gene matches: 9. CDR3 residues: CASSPLEGTGYNEQFF. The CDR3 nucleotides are TGCGCCAGCAGCCCCTTGGAAGGGACAGGTTACAATGAGCAGTTCTTC.

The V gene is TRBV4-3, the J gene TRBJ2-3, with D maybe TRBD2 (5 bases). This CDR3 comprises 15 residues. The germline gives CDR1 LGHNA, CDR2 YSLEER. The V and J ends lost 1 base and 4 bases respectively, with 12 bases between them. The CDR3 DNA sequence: TGCGCCAGCAGCCAAGGGTTACGGGGATCAGATACGCAGTATTTT. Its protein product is CASSQGLRGSDTQYF.

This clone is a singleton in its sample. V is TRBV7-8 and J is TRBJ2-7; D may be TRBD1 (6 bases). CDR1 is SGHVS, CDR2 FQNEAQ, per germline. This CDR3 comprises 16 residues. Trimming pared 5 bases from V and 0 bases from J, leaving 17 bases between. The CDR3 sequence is CASSLMTSTGSYEQYF. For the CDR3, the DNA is TGTGCCAGCAGCCTCATGACCTCGACAGGCTCCTACGAGCAGTACTTC.

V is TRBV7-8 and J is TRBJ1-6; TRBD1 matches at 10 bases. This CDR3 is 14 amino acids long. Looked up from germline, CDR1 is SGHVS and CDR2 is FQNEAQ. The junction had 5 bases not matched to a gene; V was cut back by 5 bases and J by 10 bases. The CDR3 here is CASSADRGNSPLHF. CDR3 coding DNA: TGTGCCAGCAGCGCGGACAGGGGGAACTCACCCCTCCACTTT.